Reported below is one TCR beta chain. V was trimmed by 2 bases and J by 10 bases, leaving 9 bases between them. The CDR3 spans 13 residues. Germline loops: CDR1 LGHDT, CDR2 YNNKEL (reference sequence). The data were taken from a study of blood T cell repertoires in COVID-19. Study as a whole: Material from acute and convalescent COVID-19 was sourced from the United States, Italy and Spain. The analysed material was cDNA or gDNA that came from T cells, B-cell-depleted T cells, or PBMCs.

Study processing details: Amplification with reference gene primers provided the estimates of nucleated cell counts. Repertoires were generated with immunoSEQ multiplex PCR, while TCRdb's copy carries only in-frame clones and drops some. V and J calls and clone size are those listed in that table; D and trimming were worked out from the DNA. Of tens of thousands of clones in the sample, about 85% were seen once. This chain uses TRBV3-1 (or the pseudogene TRBV3-2) with TRBJ1-6; D is perhaps TRBD1 (5 bases). Sequences were obtained from peripheral blood. This receptor was identified in a human donor in a cohort sampled during active COVID-19. The CDR3 DNA is TGTGCCAGCAGCCAATCAACAGGATCACCCCTCCACTTT. It translates to CASSQSTGSPLHF.